The 21 T cell receptor beta chains below all came from one sample that was sequenced in a study of T cell repertoires in cytomegalovirus infection. TCRdb used MiXCR to reprocess the reads, holding one entry per CDR3 protein. The top ten hold approximately 20% of the sample, which has approximately 70,000 distinct CDR3 sequences, 3.5% to 4% seen once. Material: PBMCs. The source is a human donor in good health (CMV status not recorded). Some clones in this sample may be carry-over from other donors' samples.

This clonotype turned up a few times. The chain carries TRBV6-2 or TRBV6-3 and TRBJ2-1; 11 nucleotides align to TRBD2. Trimming took 5 bases from V and 8 from J; bases not matched to a gene: 8. Germline CDR1 and CDR2: MNHEY and SVGEGT. This CDR3 comprises 15 residues. As DNA, the CDR3 is TGTGCCAGCAGTCCACTAGCGGGAGTTCTGTATGAGCAGTTCTTC. As protein: CASSPLAGVLYEQFF.

Many counts were recorded for this clonotype. This chain joins TRBV7-2 and TRBJ2-3, with a tentative D call TRBD2 (7 bases). This CDR3 region has 12 residues. Germline V gives CDR1 SGHTA, CDR2 FQGNSA. V lost 5 bases and J lost 11, with 14 bases in between. The CDR3 DNA is TGTGCCAGCAGCACGCGCGGGGGCCGGCAGTATTTT. Protein product: CASSTRGGRQYF.

This clonotype was seen at least ten times. V and J are TRBV28 and TRBJ2-5; TRBD1 might be the D (6 bases). Trimming pared 6 bases from V and 9 bases from J, leaving 17 bases between. CDR1 is MDHEN, CDR2 SYDVKM, per germline. This CDR3 spans 13 amino acids. CDR3 amino acids: CASSPSSSGAQYF. CDR3 nucleotide sequence: TGTGCCAGCAGCCCGTCTAGTTCAGGGGCCCAGTACTTC.

This clonotype has ten or more counts. V usage is TRBV28 and J usage is TRBJ2-7, with 9 nucleotides matching TRBD2. V lost 3 bases and J lost 5; bases outside the gene matches: 5. The CDR3 loop spans 14 amino acids. Germline CDR1 and CDR2: MDHEN and SYDVKM. CDR3: CASSFQREADEQYF. CDR3 in DNA: TGTGCCAGCAGTTTTCAGCGGGAGGCGGACGAGCAGTACTTC.

This clonotype was picked up many times. This chain links TRBV7-2 with TRBJ2-7; 10 nucleotides agree with TRBD2. The CDR3 covers 14 residues. The germline V gene encodes CDR1 SGHTA and CDR2 FQGNSA. V gave up 8 bases and J gave up 1 base; unmatched junction bases: 5. The CDR3 DNA sequence: TGTGCCAGCGATCCTAGCGGGGGATCCTACGAGCAGTACTTC. Protein: CASDPSGGSYEQYF.

Sample share makes this clonotype medium-sized (0.01 to 0.1%). The junction departs from germline at one end; a sequencing error may be responsible. V usage is TRBV7-7 and J usage is TRBJ2-3; D not certain. CDR1 and CDR2 from the germline V gene are SSHAT and FNYEAQ (reference sequence). The CDR3 is made up of 13 amino acids. The CDR3 bases are TGTGCTAGCAGCTTAGTTTCCACAGATACGCAGTATTTT. Translation gives CASSLVSTDTQYF.

In its sample, this clonotype was seen many times. The J gene is TRBJ2-1, the V gene TRBV28; the D gene is possibly TRBD2 (6 bases). The CDR3 runs to 16 residues. Trimming pared 6 bases from V and 5 bases from J, leaving 20 bases between. Germline CDR1 reads MDHEN; CDR2 reads SYDVKM. CDR3 residues: CASRGGLEIGDNEQFF. CDR3 nucleotide sequence: TGTGCCAGCAGGGGAGGCTTGGAGATTGGCGACAATGAGCAGTTCTTC.

At least ten counts were recorded for this clonotype. The gene calls are TRBV27 and TRBJ1-6; the D is unclear. Germline-derived CDR1 and CDR2 are MNHEY and SMNVEV (reference sequence). V shed 5 bases and J shed 2 bases, with 16 bases lying between them. The CDR3 has 17 residues. The CDR3 nucleotides are TGTGCCAGCAGTCGTGGAGGAGGACGGGCCTATAATTCACCCCTCCACTTT. Amino acid sequence: CASSRGGGRAYNSPLHF.

In its sample, this clonotype was seen many times. J is TRBJ2-7 and V is TRBV4-3; D is uncertain. Germline CDR1 LGHNA, CDR2 YSLEER. CDR3 size: 13 residues. V lost 2 bases to trimming and J lost 4 bases, with 9 bases between them. CDR3 DNA: TGCGCCAGCAGCCAACAGCGAGAATACGAGCAGTACTTC. Translation gives CASSQQREYEQYF.

This clonotype has at least ten counts. The V gene is TRBV7-3, the J gene TRBJ2-1, with D perhaps matching TRBD2 (6 bases). Germline loops: CDR1 SGHTA, CDR2 FQGTGA. The CDR3 totals 15 residues. The germline V and J ends were trimmed by 0 bases and 1 base, with 7 bases remaining between them. The CDR3 here is CASSLTAGSYNEQFF. Here the CDR3 DNA reads TGTGCCAGCAGCTTAACAGCGGGTTCCTACAATGAGCAGTTCTTC. The entire variable domain, with the rest obtained from reference TRBV7-3 and TRBJ2-1, is as follows: GAGVSQTPSNKVTEKGKYVELRCDPISGHTALYWYRQSLGQGPEFLIYFQGTGAADDSGLPNDRFFAVRPEGSVSTLKIQRTERGDSAVYLCASSLTAGSYNEQFFGPGTRLTVL.

This clonotype was picked up many times. The chain employs TRBV28 and TRBJ2-2, with D perhaps TRBD1 (5 bases). Germline values: CDR1 MDHEN, CDR2 SYDVKM. The length of the CDR3 is 12 residues. The V end was cut by 8 bases, the J end by 8 bases, with 12 bases between. CDR3 region: CASQGEVGELFF. The CDR3 DNA reads as TGTGCCAGCCAGGGCGAGGTTGGGGAGCTGTTTTTT.

Details on this clonotype: Being one base from a much bigger clone, this may be a read error. This chain joins TRBV20-1 and TRBJ2-7, with 12 nucleotides matching TRBD2. The CDR3 consists of 15 residues. Germline V lookup: CDR1 DFQATT, CDR2 SNEGSKA (reference sequence). The CDR3 sequence is CSARVRLAGEHEQCF. CDR3 nucleotide sequence: TGCAGTGCTAGAGTTAGACTAGCGGGAGAACACGAGCAGTGCTTC.

This clonotype was found many times. The CDR3 coding sequence is TGTGCCAGCTCCTCCGGGACAGGAGATGAAAAACTGTTTTTT. Its translation: CASSSGTGDEKLFF. The chain recombines TRBV2 with TRBJ1-4; 8 bases line up with TRBD1. The V segment lost 8 bases and the J segment 6 bases; nucleotides outside the gene matches: 8. The CDR3 loop spans 14 amino acids. Germline CDR1 SNHLY, CDR2 FYNNEI.

Many counts were recorded for this clonotype. In nucleotides, the CDR3 is TGTGCCAGCAGCCAAGATCTCGCATACCATAATTCACCCCTCCACTTT. Translation: CASSQDLAYHNSPLHF. V is TRBV14 and J is TRBJ1-6; D not resolved. The CDR3 contains 16 residues. Trimming removed 0 bases at V and 5 bases at J, with 11 bases between. Germline V gives CDR1 SGHDN, CDR2 FVKESK.

This clonotype has ten or more counts. V is TRBV20-1 and J is TRBJ2-5; D call uncertain. The V gene lost 4 bases and the J gene lost 4 bases, with 19 bases spanning the gap. The germline CDR1 and CDR2 sequences are DFQATT and SNEGSKA (reference sequence). The CDR3 length is 15 residues. The CDR3 bases are TGCAGTGCTATTCCCGACCGTGGCTGGGCAGAGACCCAGTACTTC. Translation gives CSAIPDRGWAETQYF.

The V and J genes are TRBV20-1 and TRBJ1-2, with D perhaps TRBD1 (6 bases). Germline V lookup: CDR1 DFQATT, CDR2 SNEGSKA (reference sequence). Trimming pared 4 bases from V and 7 bases from J, leaving 16 bases between. The CDR3 has 13 amino acids. The DNA for the CDR3 is TGCAGTGCTACCCCAGGACAGCTATTTGGCTACACCTTC. It is translated as CSATPGQLFGYTF.

Many counts were recorded for this clonotype. This chain uses TRBV15 with TRBJ2-1; possible D gene TRBD2, 5 bases. The V end lost 0 bases, the J end lost 9 bases, and 15 bases lay between the germline ends. Germline loops: CDR1 LNHNV, CDR2 YYDKDF (reference sequence). This CDR3 contains 15 residues. CDR3 protein: CATSREALGVGEQFF. CDR3 sequence (DNA): TGTGCCACCAGCAGAGAGGCCCTCGGGGTAGGTGAGCAGTTCTTC.

Many counts were recorded for this clonotype. J is TRBJ2-7 and V is TRBV4-1; D perhaps matches TRBD2 (6 bases). This CDR3 has 14 residues. V lost 1 base to trimming and J lost 3 bases, with 10 bases between them. CDR1 is MGHRA, CDR2 YSYEKL, per germline. CDR3 in amino acids: CASSQGGGLYEQYF. The CDR3 DNA sequence: TGCGCCAGCAGCCAAGGAGGAGGGCTCTACGAGCAGTACTTC.

This clonotype has a handful of counts. In nucleotides, the CDR3 is TGTGCCAGCAGCCAAGGAATGGGACAGAAATCTTCCGAGCAGTACTTC. It is translated as CASSQGMGQKSSEQYF. The chain recombines TRBV4-2 with TRBJ2-7; 7 nucleotides line up with TRBD1. This CDR3 is built from 16 residues. Losses at the gene ends were 1 base for V and 6 bases for J; bases not matched to a gene: 12. Looked up from germline, CDR1 is LGHNA and CDR2 is YNFKEQ.

This clonotype was seen many times. This rearrangement joins TRBV7-2 to TRBJ2-7; TRBD2 might be the D (6 bases). The length of the CDR3 is 15 residues. Germline-derived CDR1 and CDR2 are SGHTA and FQGNSA. Trimming removed 2 bases from V and 0 bases from J, with 11 bases in between. CDR3 nucleotide sequence: TGTGCCAGCAGCTTATCAGGCGGGGTCTCCTACGAGCAGTACGTC. As protein: CASSLSGGVSYEQYV.

This clonotype was picked up many times. The rearrangement joins TRBV7-2 to TRBJ1-5; D not resolved. The CDR3 is 15 residues long. Germline V CDR1 and CDR2: SGHTA, FQGNSA. V was shortened by 3 bases and J by 6 bases, with 15 bases between the two germline ends. The chain's CDR3 is CASSFDGSEVQPQHF. DNA for the CDR3: TGTGCCAGCAGCTTCGACGGGTCCGAAGTTCAGCCCCAGCATTTT.